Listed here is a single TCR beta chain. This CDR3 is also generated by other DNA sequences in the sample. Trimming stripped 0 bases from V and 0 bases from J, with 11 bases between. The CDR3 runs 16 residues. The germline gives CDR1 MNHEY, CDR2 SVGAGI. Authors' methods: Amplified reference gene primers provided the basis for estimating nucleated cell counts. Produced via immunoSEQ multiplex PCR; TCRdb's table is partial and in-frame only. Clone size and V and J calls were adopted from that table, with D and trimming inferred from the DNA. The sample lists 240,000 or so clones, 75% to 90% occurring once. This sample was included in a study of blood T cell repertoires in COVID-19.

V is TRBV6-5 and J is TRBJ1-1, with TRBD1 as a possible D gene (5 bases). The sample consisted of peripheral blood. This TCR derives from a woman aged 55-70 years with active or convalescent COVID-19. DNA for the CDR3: TGTGCCAGCAGTTACTCCACAGGATCCATGAACACTGAAGCTTTCTTT. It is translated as CASSYSTGSMNTEAFF.